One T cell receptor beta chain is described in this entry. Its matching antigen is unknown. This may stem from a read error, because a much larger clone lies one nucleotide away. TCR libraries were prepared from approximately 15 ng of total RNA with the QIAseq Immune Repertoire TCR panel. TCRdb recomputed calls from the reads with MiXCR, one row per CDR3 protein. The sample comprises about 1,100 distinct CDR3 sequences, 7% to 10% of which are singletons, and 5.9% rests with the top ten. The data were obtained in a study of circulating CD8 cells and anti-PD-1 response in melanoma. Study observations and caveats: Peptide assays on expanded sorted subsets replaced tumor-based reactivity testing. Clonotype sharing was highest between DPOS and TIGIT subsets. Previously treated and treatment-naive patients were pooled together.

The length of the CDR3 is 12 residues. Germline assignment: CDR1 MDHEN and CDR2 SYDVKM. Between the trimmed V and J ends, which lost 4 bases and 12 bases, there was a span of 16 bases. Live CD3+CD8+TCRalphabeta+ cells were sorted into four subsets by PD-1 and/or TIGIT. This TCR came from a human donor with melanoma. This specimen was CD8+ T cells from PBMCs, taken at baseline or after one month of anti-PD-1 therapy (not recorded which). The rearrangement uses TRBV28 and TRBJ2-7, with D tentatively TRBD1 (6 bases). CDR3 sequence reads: CASSSGTKTRYF. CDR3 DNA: TGTGCCAGCAGTTCAGGGACAAAGACTCGGTACTTC.